The TCR beta chain described here comes from a study of Ad26.COV2.S vaccination and SARS-CoV-2 variants. Germline V CDR1 and CDR2: MDHEN, SYDVKM. V was pared by 6 bases and J by 3 bases, with 4 bases of the junction left unmatched. The CDR3 covers 14 residues. Here immunoSEQ multiplex PCR was the method, and the copy in TCRdb shows in-frame clones only, minus some. The sample gives around 100,000 clones, approximately 77% of which show up once; roughly 15% is in the top ten. The receptor comes from a human donor who had recovered from COVID-19. The rearrangement links TRBV28 to TRBJ2-3; the match to TRBD1 covers 9 bases. Sequenced material: peripheral blood, taken after recovery from COVID-19. CDR3 nucleotide sequence: TGTGCCAGCAGGACGACAGGGGGAACAGATACGCAGTATTTT. Translation: CASRTTGGTDTQYF.